The clone carrying this TCR beta chain was picked up a small number of times. Its specificity is unknown. Uncontrolled infections, other autoimmune diseases, pregnancy or lactation led to exclusion of patients. TCR beta CDR3 region amplification was performed from RNA transcripts. The HTBI primer set was used in a first-round RT-PCR of the TCR CDR3. Using its own MiXCR run on the multiplex PCR reads, TCRdb lists one record per CDR3 protein. The sample yields about 420,000 distinct CDR3 sequences, 15% to 19% seen once. The record originates from a study of T cells in Graves' hyperthyroidism and ophthalmopathy. Points from the study as a whole: Blood also carried most thyroid clonotypes expanded above 0.001.

The CDR3 is 18 residues long. Trimming removed 8 bases at V and 2 bases at J, with 25 bases between. Per the germline V gene, CDR1 is SNHLY and CDR2 is FYNNEI. The sequence was obtained from a woman in her late teens or twenties with Graves' hyperthyroidism. Sequenced input: blood. This chain connects TRBV2 to TRBJ1-5; D is possibly TRBD1 (6 bases). The CDR3 is CASAWARTRGAGNQPQHF. The CDR3 DNA reads as TGTGCCAGCGCCTGGGCAAGAACTAGGGGGGCGGGCAATCAGCCCCAGCATTTT. Using reference TRBV2 and TRBJ1-5 for the parts outside the CDR3, the full variable domain is EPEVTQTPSHQVTQMGQEVILRCVPISNHLYFYWYRQILGQKVEFLVSFYNNEISEKSEIFDDQFSVERPDGSNFTLKIRSTKLEDSAMYFCASAWARTRGAGNQPQHFGDGTRLSIL.